This TCR beta chain was identified in a study of T-cell memory formation after mild COVID-19. Study results and caveats: Clones which contracted sat mainly in CM and EM if CD4+, and in EMRA if CD8+.

TCRdb re-analysed the 5' RACE reads in MiXCR, keeping a single row per CDR3 protein. The sample holds 110,000 to 150,000 distinct CDR3 sequences, 14% seen once. Germline V lookup: CDR1 ENHRY, CDR2 SYGVKD. Losses at the gene ends were 6 bases for V and 2 bases for J; bases not matched to a gene: 6. The CDR3 has 16 residues. Comment on this clonotype: Its antigen is undetermined.

This sequence joins TRBV10-3 and TRBJ2-6, with 8 bases aligning to TRBD2. The specimen sequenced was PBMCs or a T cell subset sorted from them (not recorded which). This TCR came from an adult woman who had mild COVID-19 (a few samples of this study predate the infection). Cell type and time point are not known. CDR3 region: CAISAAGGTGANVLTF. The CDR3 nucleotides are TGTGCCATCAGCGCCGCGGGGGGCACTGGGGCCAACGTCCTGACTTTC.